This T cell receptor (beta chain) appears in the sequencing data of a study of T cell repertoires in cytomegalovirus infection. As for the study in general: Both CMV infection and a matching HLA type were indicated by public TCR beta signatures. Findings of the study overall: Cumulative public TCR beta family frequency identified CMV carriers with the relevant HLA. Clonotype analysis showed dominance of the ex vivo response by HLA-C-restricted CMV-specific TCR beta clonotypes.

This CDR3 comprises 14 residues. Between the trimmed V and J ends, which lost 6 bases and 7 bases, there was a span of 19 bases. The V gene's germline CDR1 is MNHEY and CDR2 SVGAGI. TCRdb recomputed calls from the reads with MiXCR, one row per CDR3 protein. The sample contains 45,000 to 75,000 distinct CDR3 sequences, around 34% of which appear only once. This clonotype was picked up a small number of times. What it binds is not known. This TCR was sampled from a human donor in good health (CMV status not recorded). Some clones in this sample may be carry-over from other donors' samples. This rearrangement joins TRBV6-5 to TRBJ2-7, with D unclear. The material sequenced was PBMCs, sequenced either directly or after in vitro stimulation (not recorded which). The CDR3: CASRFQTGSSEQYF. In nucleotides, the CDR3 is TGTGCCAGCAGGTTCCAAACCGGGTCCTCGGAGCAGTACTTC.